This entry lists 13 T cell receptor beta chains sequenced from one sample in a study of T cell responses to AZD1222 COVID-19 vaccine. This table comes from immunoSEQ multiplex PCR, and its TCRdb copy is limited to in-frame clones, with some not included. This repertoire shows more than 140,000 clones, approximately 88% found once; its top ten account for 2% to 2.5%. The specimen was peripheral blood, collected on day 0 of AZD1222 vaccination. The receptors were sampled from an adult in good health.

The sample holds one count of this clone. The V and J genes are TRBV19 and TRBJ1-5; 7 nucleotides align to TRBD1. Germline CDR1 is LNHDA and CDR2 is SQIVND (reference sequence). The CDR3 loop spans 13 amino acids. V lost 10 bases and J lost 4; bases outside the gene matches: 7. The CDR3 is CATQGGANQPQHF. Written as DNA, the CDR3 is TGTGCCACTCAGGGGGGCGCTAATCAGCCCCAGCATTTT.

The gene calls are TRBV5-1 and TRBJ2-3; 10 positions match TRBD2. The CDR3 contains 16 residues. Germline V lookup: CDR1 SGHRS, CDR2 YFSETQ. V lost 0 bases, J lost 4 bases, and 5 bases stayed unmatched. CDR3 nucleotides: TGCGCCAGCAGCTTGGTGGCTAGCGGGAGTGCAGATACGCAGTATTTT. Amino acid sequence: CASSLVASGSADTQYF.

This sequence joins TRBV5-1 and TRBJ2-1; TRBD2 aligns across 7 bases. CDR3 length: 14 amino acids. V shed 0 bases, J shed 8 bases, and the junction held 5 bases outside the gene matches. Germline CDR1 and CDR2: SGHRS and YFSETQ. The CDR3 reads CASSLGGSSDEQFF. The CDR3 bases are TGCGCCAGCAGCTTGGGCGGGAGCAGCGATGAGCAGTTCTTC.

V and J are TRBV7-2 and TRBJ2-7; 7 bases are a match to TRBD1. With V trimmed by 4 bases and J by 3 bases, 15 bases remained unmatched. The CDR3 is 17 amino acids. Germline V gives CDR1 SGHTA, CDR2 FQGNSA. The CDR3 coding sequence is TGTGCCAGCAGCTCCCACCGCCGGGACAGTTTTTTCTACGAGCAGTACTTC. Its protein product is CASSSHRRDSFFYEQYF.

This clone has only one observation. The chain employs TRBV12-3 or TRBV12-4 and TRBJ1-2; possible D gene TRBD1, 5 bases. This CDR3 has 13 amino acids. V lost 4 bases to trimming and J lost 8 bases, with 14 bases between them. CDR3 in amino acids: CASSSGTGKGYTF. The CDR3 DNA is TGTGCCAGCAGTTCAGGGACGGGGAAAGGCTACACCTTC.

The gene calls are TRBV7-6 and TRBJ1-5; D unclear. The V end was cut by 1 base, the J end by 1 base, with 2 bases between. This CDR3 has 13 amino acids. CDR1 SGHVS and CDR2 FNYEAQ come from the germline V gene. The CDR3 reads CASSLDSNQPQHF. Written as DNA, the CDR3 is TGTGCCAGCAGCTTAGACAGCAATCAGCCCCAGCATTTT.

V usage is TRBV24-1 and J usage is TRBJ2-3; no clear D gene. V lost 5 bases and J lost 0, with 8 bases in between. Germline V gene sequence: CDR1 KGHDR, CDR2 SFDVKD. The CDR3 extends over 14 amino acids. The CDR3 region has the DNA TGTGCCACCAGTGTGGCCGATAGCACAGATACGCAGTATTTT. The encoded protein is CATSVADSTDTQYF.

The chain links TRBV7-6 to TRBJ1-1; D might be TRBD1 (6 bases). Germline V gene data show CDR1 as SGHVS and CDR2 as FNYEAQ. This CDR3 is built from 16 residues. V lost 0 bases and J 3 bases, leaving 14 bases between the germline ends. The CDR3 DNA reads TGTGCCAGCAGCTTAGCGAAGGCAGGGGTCTACACTGAAGCTTTCTTT. Protein: CASSLAKAGVYTEAFF.

CDR3 nucleotides: TGTGCCAGTAGTTTCCCTCAACCTAATCAGCCCCAGCATTTT. It is translated as CASSFPQPNQPQHF. This chain uses TRBV19 with TRBJ1-5, with no clear D. The CDR3 has 14 amino acids. Germline V gene data show CDR1 as LNHDA and CDR2 as SQIVND (reference sequence). V gave up 5 bases and J gave up 4 bases, with 12 bases separating them.

The chain carries TRBV5-1 and TRBJ2-1, with TRBD2 matching over 9 bases. Germline CDR1 is SGHRS and CDR2 is YFSETQ. This CDR3 region has 16 residues. After removal of 7 bases from V and 0 bases from J, the junction contained 8 bases not matched to a gene. Written as DNA, the CDR3 is TGCGCCAGCTCCCCCAGCGGGGGGAACTCCTACAATGAGCAGTTCTTC. This codes for CASSPSGGNSYNEQFF.

V and J are TRBV7-2 and TRBJ1-3; 7 bases match TRBD1. The V segment lost 6 bases and the J segment 0 bases; nucleotides outside the gene matches: 8. Germline CDR1 and CDR2: SGHTA and FQGNSA. CDR3 length: 16 amino acids. The CDR3 sequence: CASRGRGLSSGNTIYF. The CDR3 nucleotides are TGTGCCAGCAGGGGCAGGGGGTTAAGCTCTGGAAACACCATATATTTT.

The chain carries TRBV6-5 and TRBJ1-2, with D tentatively TRBD1 (5 bases). This CDR3 has 11 amino acids. Trimming took off 10 bases at V and 7 bases at J, with 13 bases between the two ends. Germline lookup yields CDR1 MNHEY and CDR2 SVGAGI. The CDR3 DNA reads TGTGCCACCAGGGCTAGTGGTGGCTACACCTTC. It yields the protein CATRASGGYTF.

The J gene is TRBJ2-7, the V gene TRBV6-5, with 7 bases lining up with TRBD1. With V trimmed by 4 bases and J by 2 bases, 8 bases remained unmatched. The CDR3 length is 15 residues. Looked up from germline, CDR1 is MNHEY and CDR2 is SVGAGI. CDR3 sequence (DNA): TGTGCCAGCAGTTCCTATTGGACAGGAACCTACGAGCAGTACTTC. Translating it yields CASSSYWTGTYEQYF.